This TCR beta chain was retrieved from a study of T-cell reconstitution after alpha-beta-depleted transplantation in children. This clonotype has at least ten counts. The CDR3 spans 16 residues. V was clipped by 0 bases and J by 6 bases; unmatched bases: 7. CDR1 is LNHNV, CDR2 YYDKDF, per germline (reference sequence). Unique molecular identifiers were incorporated into the prepared TCRbeta library. TCRdb reprocessed the PCR reads via MiXCR and lists one record per CDR3 protein. The sample records a few hundred thousand distinct CDR3 sequences, more than 20% being singletons. This sample comprised PBMCs, obtained before TCRalphabeta/CD19-depleted stem cell transplant. V gene TRBV15 combines with J gene TRBJ2-7; 11 bases agree with TRBD2. The source of this sequence is a girl aged 2-10 years with Fanconi anemia, due to receive a stem cell transplant. CDR3 nucleotides: TGTGCCACCAGCAGAGATTCGAGACTAGCGGGATCCGAGCAGTACTTC. This encodes CATSRDSRLAGSEQYF.